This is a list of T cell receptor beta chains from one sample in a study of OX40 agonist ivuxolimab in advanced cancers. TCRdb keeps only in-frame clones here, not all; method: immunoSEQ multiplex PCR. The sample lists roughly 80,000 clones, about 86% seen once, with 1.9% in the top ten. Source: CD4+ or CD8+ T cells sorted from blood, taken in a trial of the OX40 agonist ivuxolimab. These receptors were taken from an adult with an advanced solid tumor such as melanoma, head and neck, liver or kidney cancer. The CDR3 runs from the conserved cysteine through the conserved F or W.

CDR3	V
CASSPVGQGGFYEQYF	TRBV7-6
CASSLGGITQFF	TRBV27
CASSPGRNYGYTF	TRBV6-6
CASSSGGLANEQFF	TRBV11-1
CASRNRLAETQYF	TRBV6-5
CASSLKRYEQYF	TRBV28
CASSQVRAVYNNEQFF	TRBV14
CASSLVNTEAFF	TRBV7-2
CSVANADSGNTIYF	TRBV29-1
CASSPGQGKSYEQYF	TRBV27
CASSLGKTVTTQETQYF	TRBV5-1
CASSLGGTSVYNEQFF	TRBV5-4
CASSPFDRARTEAFF	TRBV18
CASQGGRSLNTEAFF	TRBV25-1
CATSRKGGNSPLHF	TRBV15
CAWRGLNTEAFF	TRBV30
CASSTGWNQPQHF	TRBV7-2
CASSDSRGQGATEAFF	TRBV6-4
CASNLQGGNTEAFF	TRBV6-6
CASSSEGRSYEQYF	TRBV14
CASSPDFRGLTEAFF	TRBV5-1
CASSQERADLNSPLHF	TRBV4-3
CASSLDGASYTGELFF	TRBV7-8
CASSLMEGFSYGYTF	TRBV7-2
CASSLGGEGTEAFF	TRBV7-6
CASSLEGQPQHF	TRBV7-9
CASMPQGTKNIQYF	TRBV27
CASTTGGTNYGYTF	TRBV19
CASRGQGGRRAEAFF	TRBV27
CASSLVGGRSPLHF	TRBV5-8
CASSRTESVEQFF	TRBV27
CASSDPRTSGKGEQYF	TRBV10-1
CASSYGGTNEKLFF	TRBV6-6
CATSRAANLIEPQHF	TRBV15
CASSSEGQAAQHF	TRBV18
CASSPQQGAGQPQHF	TRBV27
CASSPRAGTGGHTEAFF	TRBV18
CASSSGGSEETQYF	TRBV6-5
CALGRVRDTEAFF	TRBV2
CASSSWGSSGNTIYF	TRBV7-2
CASSLGQLNTGELFF	TRBV7-2
CASGLIAGTFAKNIQYF	TRBV12-5
CSAGTAYEQYF	TRBV20-1
CASGSTRGAEAFF	TRBV12-5
CASSQQLADNEQFF	TRBV5-1
CASSPGLSEQFF	TRBV6-6
CASSFSGANVLTF	TRBV7-3
CASSTGGFGNTIYF	TRBV6-1
CASSVGTLSYEQYF	TRBV7-2
CASSYDGAADTQYF	TRBV6-5
CASSLGGLADTYEQYF	TRBV7-2
CASSLGRGAGATDTQYF	TRBV11-2
CASSPQRGNQPQHF	TRBV19
CASSFGRKNTGELFF	TRBV7-2
CASSSRLRGEPGELFF	TRBV11-2
CASSENLEQYF	TRBV2